This T cell receptor (beta chain) was documented in a study of CD8 T cells in Susac syndrome. Overall study results and limits: In its TCR sequencing and HLA analysis, the study acknowledged that the number of individuals was relatively small.

With regard to this clonotype: Its specificity is unknown.

When the RNA was reverse transcribed, random hexamers were used with an input of about 0.45 to 1 ug. TCRdb re-analysed the immunoSEQ multiplex PCR reads in MiXCR, keeping a single row per CDR3 protein. Of about 89,000 distinct CDR3 sequences in the sample, around 93% were seen once. The germline V gene has CDR1 LGHNA and CDR2 YNFKEQ. V shed 3 bases and J 3 bases; nucleotides not matched to a gene: 16. This CDR3 contains 18 residues. Sequencing was done on a sample of CD8+ T cells from PBMCs. This rearrangement joins TRBV4-2 to TRBJ2-7; TRBD2 matches 8 bases. The sequence was obtained from a human donor in good health. As DNA, the CDR3 is TGTGCCAGCAGCCACACCTCCGTAGGCGGGGGGTTTTTCTACGAGCAGTACTTC. Its protein is CASSHTSVGGGFFYEQYF.